Listed here are 4 T cell receptor beta chains from one sample, sequenced in a study of CD8 T cells in ankylosing spondylitis. In TCRdb, the 5' RACE reads were re-called with MiXCR into one record per CDR3 protein. The profile shows about 500,000 distinct CDR3 sequences, roughly 5.3% of them singletons. Overall study results and limits: Eight or nine highly homologous variants made up a TCR beta motif that seemed to typify ankylosing spondylitis blood.

The antigens for these receptors are not known. The specimen sequenced was blood, either unsorted or a sorted T cell fraction (not recorded which). The receptors were gathered from a male donor with ankylosing spondylitis.

This clonotype was counted ten times or more. The chain joins TRBV18 to TRBJ1-1, with D unclear. Trimming cost V 4 bases and J 6 bases, with 6 bases left between them. The CDR3 sequence is 11 residues long. The germline gives CDR1 KGHSH, CDR2 LQKENI. CDR3 protein: CASSLLSEAFF. Here the CDR3 DNA reads TGTGCCAGCTCACTACTATCTGAAGCTTTCTTT. Using reference TRBV18 and TRBJ1-1 for the parts outside the CDR3, the full variable domain is NAGVMQNPRHLVRRRGQEARLRCSPMKGHSHVYWYRQLPEEGLKFMVYLQKENIIDESGMPKERFSAEFPKEGPSILRIQQVVRGDSAAYFCASSLLSEAFFGQGTRLTVV.

This clonotype has at least ten counts. The chain joins TRBV7-8 to TRBJ1-5; no clear D gene. Looked up from germline, CDR1 is SGHVS and CDR2 is FQNEAQ. Trimming removed 3 bases from V and 6 bases from J, with 6 bases in between. The CDR3 has 12 amino acids. The CDR3 region is CASSFTSQPQHF. CDR3 in DNA: TGTGCCAGCAGCTTTACGTCTCAGCCCCAGCATTTT.

This clonotype showed up many times. The J gene is TRBJ2-1, the V gene TRBV5-5; D is unresolved. V lost 4 bases, J lost 6 bases, and 11 bases lay in between. CDR3 length: 13 residues. From germline, CDR1 is SGHKS and CDR2 YYEKEE (reference sequence). The CDR3 is CASSQLFGNEQFF. The CDR3 DNA sequence: TGTGCCAGCAGCCAACTATTCGGCAATGAGCAGTTCTTC.

This clonotype was detected ten times or more. The chain couples TRBV3-1 to TRBJ2-7; 9 nucleotides align to TRBD2. The CDR3 spans 15 residues. Germline-derived CDR1 and CDR2 are LGHDT and YNNKEL (reference sequence). Trimming at V came to 4 bases and at J to 3 bases, leaving 7 bases not matched to a gene. Here the CDR3 reads CASSRSLAGIYEQYF. The CDR3 DNA is TGTGCCAGCAGCCGATCTCTAGCGGGGATCTACGAGCAGTACTTC.